The TCR beta chain under discussion was sequenced for a study of blood T cell repertoires in COVID-19. This CDR3 has 15 amino acids. Germline lookup yields CDR1 SGHTS and CDR2 YDEGEE. V was clipped by 0 bases and J by 7 bases; unmatched bases: 4. The protocol was immunoSEQ multiplex PCR, while the TCRdb copy is restricted to in-frame clones and leaves out a portion. The sample has 280,000 or so clones; approximately 86% are singletons. This chain joins TRBV5-8 and TRBJ1-6, with 7 bases identical to TRBD1. The sequencing input was peripheral blood. This receptor was taken from a woman in her thirties who had recovered from COVID-19. CDR3 region: CASSLGAGGNSPLHF. As DNA, the CDR3 is TGTGCCAGCAGCTTGGGGGCAGGGGGGAATTCACCCCTCCACTTT.